This TCR beta chain was obtained from a study of yellow fever vaccine responses in identical twins. Notes on this clonotype: Its antigen is currently unknown.

V gave up 4 bases and J gave up 3 bases; unmatched junction bases: 1. Germline assignment: CDR1 LGHDT and CDR2 YNNKEL (reference sequence). The CDR3 is 14 amino acids. Notes on the study in general: It has been reported that, in twins, the vaccine T cell response seemed partly convergent and partly personalized.

TCRdb ran MiXCR on the RT-PCR reads and lists one entry per CDR3 protein. The sample contains about 1,700 distinct CDR3 sequences, around nine tenths of which appear only once. This sample comprised T cells from blood (PBMCs), unsorted or a sorted subset (not recorded which), obtained before or after yellow fever vaccination (not recorded which). The TCR originated in a woman younger than 35 who received the yellow fever vaccine. This sequence joins TRBV3-1 and TRBJ2-3; TRBD2 matches at 10 bases. CDR3: CASSRTSGTDTQYF. CDR3 nucleotide sequence: TGTGCCAGCAGCCGGACTAGCGGAACAGATACGCAGTATTTT.